This TCR beta chain was obtained from a study of cytomegalovirus exposure and HLA in healthy donors. Points from the study as a whole: Differences between HLA loci emerged in a later analysis of TCR association rates, with DRB1 most and HLA-C fewest.

A word on this clone: The antigen is unknown. No DNA is shown, since the ends of the CDR3 on it are uncertain; the CDR3 is the one TCRdb lists.

The length of the CDR3 is 14 amino acids, counting both ends. Amplification used 60 Vbeta primers and 13 Jbeta primers. This table comes from immunoSEQ multiplex PCR, and its TCRdb copy is limited to in-frame clones, with some not included. The repertoire holds 150,000 to 200,000 clones, with about four fifths as singletons. The chain has TRBV21-1 and TRBJ1-3. TRBV21-1 is a known pseudogene. The origin of this receptor is a woman between 18 and 29 years old in good health and CMV-seropositive. What was sequenced was PBMCs. The CDR3 here is CASSKVGSGNTIYF.